This record looks at one T cell receptor (beta chain) sequence and its context. Its recognized antigen is unknown. Base qualities are not recorded, but no much larger clone differs from it by a single base. The listed sequencing device is Illumina HiSeq 2500. TCRdb took the public reads, trimmed them with fastp at Q25, ran MiXCR for clone calling and kept in-frame beta chains. Records with the same CDR3 protein are collapsed into one entry carrying the most frequent genes and DNA. The sample table lists 1,500 to 2,000 distinct CDR3 sequences, roughly a quarter of them with a count of one. Of the sample, 5% to 6.5% is held by the ten largest clones. The entry originates in a study (TCRdb year 2017). The study in broad terms: Sequence and structural analyses were applied in the study to characterize human CD8+ TCR repertoires that recognize immunodominant viral antigens. The full study reports these points: CD8+ TCR repertoires specific to different immunodominant viral antigens were reported to be distinct from each other and highly diverse.

Trimming takes 0 bases off V and 9 bases off J; junction bases not matched to a gene: 26. For CDR1 and CDR2, the germline V gene lists SGHDT and YYEEEE. The CDR3 contains 21 residues, cysteine and phenylalanine counted. CDR3 DNA only is kept here, 63 bases in frame from base 1. Rearrangement joined TRBV5-6 to TRBJ2-1; 8 junctional bases match TRBD2. The specimen sequenced was CD8+ T cells (not recorded whether cultured). The origin of this receptor is a female donor. This receptor has the CDR3 CASSLVDGLGTGGPRLSEQFF. The nucleotide sequence reads as follows: TGTGCCAGCAGCTTGGTTGACGGGTTGGGTACGGGAGGGCCTCGGTTGTCTGAGCAGTTCTTC. Beyond the CDR3, the reference TRBV5-6 and TRBJ2-1 genes provide the residues; the full variable domain reads: DAGVTQSPTHLIKTRGQQVTLRCSPKSGHDTVSWYQQALGQGPQFIFQYYEEEERQRGNFPDRFSGHQFPNYSSELNVNALLLGDSALYLCASSLVDGLGTGGPRLSEQFFGPGTRLTVL.